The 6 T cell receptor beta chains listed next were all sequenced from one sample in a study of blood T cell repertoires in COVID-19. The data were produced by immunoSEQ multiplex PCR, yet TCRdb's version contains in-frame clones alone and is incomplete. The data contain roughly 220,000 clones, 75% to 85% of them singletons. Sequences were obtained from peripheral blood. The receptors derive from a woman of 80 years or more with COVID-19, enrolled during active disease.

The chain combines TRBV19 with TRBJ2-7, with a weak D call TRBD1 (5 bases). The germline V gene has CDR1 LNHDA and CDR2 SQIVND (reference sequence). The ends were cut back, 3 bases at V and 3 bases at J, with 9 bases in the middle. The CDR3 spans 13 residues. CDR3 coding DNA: TGTGCCAGTAGTATTGGTCAGGGCTACGAGCAGTACTTC. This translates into CASSIGQGYEQYF. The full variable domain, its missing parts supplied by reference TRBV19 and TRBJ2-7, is DGGITQSPKYLFRKEGQNVTLSCEQNLNHDAMYWYRQDPGQGLRLIYYSQIVNDFQKGDIAEGYSVSREKKESFPLTVTSAQKNPTAFYLCASSIGQGYEQYFGPGTRLTVT.

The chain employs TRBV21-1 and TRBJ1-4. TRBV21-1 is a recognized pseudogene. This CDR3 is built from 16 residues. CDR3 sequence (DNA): TGTGCCAGCAGCGCCGACCTGGGTGGGAGGAATGAAAAACTGTTTTTT. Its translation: CASSADLGGRNEKLFF.

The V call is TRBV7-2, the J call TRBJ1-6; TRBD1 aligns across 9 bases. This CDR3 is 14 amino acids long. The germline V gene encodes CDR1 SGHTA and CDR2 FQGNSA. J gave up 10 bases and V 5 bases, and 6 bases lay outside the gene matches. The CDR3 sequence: CASSPGTGKSPLHF. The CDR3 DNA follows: TGTGCCAGCAGCCCCGGGACAGGGAAATCACCCCTCCACTTT.

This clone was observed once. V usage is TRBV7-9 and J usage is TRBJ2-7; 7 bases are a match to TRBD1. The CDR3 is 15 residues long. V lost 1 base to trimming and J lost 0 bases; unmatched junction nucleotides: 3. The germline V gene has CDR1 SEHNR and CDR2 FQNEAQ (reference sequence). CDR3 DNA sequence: TGTGCCAGCAGCTTAGTGGGGACAGTCTCCTACGAGCAGTACTTC. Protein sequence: CASSLVGTVSYEQYF.

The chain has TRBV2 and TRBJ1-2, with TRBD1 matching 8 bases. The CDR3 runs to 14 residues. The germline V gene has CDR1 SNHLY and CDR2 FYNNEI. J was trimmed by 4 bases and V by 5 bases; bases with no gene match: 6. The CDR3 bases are TGTGCCAGCAGTAAAGGACAGGGCAGCTATGGCTACACCTTC. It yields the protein CASSKGQGSYGYTF.

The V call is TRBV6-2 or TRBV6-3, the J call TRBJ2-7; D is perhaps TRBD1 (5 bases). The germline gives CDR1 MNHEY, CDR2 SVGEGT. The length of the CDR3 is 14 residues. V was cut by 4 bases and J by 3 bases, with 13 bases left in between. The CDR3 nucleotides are TGTGCCAGCAGTTCCCAGGGCTCGGGCTACGAGCAGTACTTC. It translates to CASSSQGSGYEQYF.